This TCR beta chain was recorded in a study of cytomegalovirus exposure and HLA in healthy donors. Points from the study as a whole: Researchers reported in a later analysis that a missense DCLRE1C variant was tied to TCR beta V- and J-gene trimming. Another analysis was done later, and it associated approximately 15,000 TCR beta sequences with HLA alleles at 0.05 false discovery rate. A classifier reportedly called cytomegalovirus status with high sensitivity and specificity.

It was with 60 Vbeta and 13 Jbeta primers that the PCR ran. Only in-frame clones appear in the TCRdb table, and some are missing; sequencing was by immunoSEQ multiplex PCR. The sample has more than 150,000 clones, about 80% seen once. The CDR3 is made up of 13 amino acids. The V and J ends lost 3 bases and 4 bases respectively, with 9 bases between them. The germline V gene encodes CDR1 MNHEY and CDR2 SMNVEV (reference sequence). As for this clone: Its antigen remains unidentified.

The sequencing input was PBMCs. V and J are TRBV27 and TRBJ1-1; maybe TRBD1 (5 bases). This clonotype originated in a man aged 18 to 35 in good health and CMV-seronegative. CDR3 nucleotide sequence: TGTGCCAGCAGTTTGTTCAGGGCCACTGAAGCTTTCTTT. As protein: CASSLFRATEAFF.